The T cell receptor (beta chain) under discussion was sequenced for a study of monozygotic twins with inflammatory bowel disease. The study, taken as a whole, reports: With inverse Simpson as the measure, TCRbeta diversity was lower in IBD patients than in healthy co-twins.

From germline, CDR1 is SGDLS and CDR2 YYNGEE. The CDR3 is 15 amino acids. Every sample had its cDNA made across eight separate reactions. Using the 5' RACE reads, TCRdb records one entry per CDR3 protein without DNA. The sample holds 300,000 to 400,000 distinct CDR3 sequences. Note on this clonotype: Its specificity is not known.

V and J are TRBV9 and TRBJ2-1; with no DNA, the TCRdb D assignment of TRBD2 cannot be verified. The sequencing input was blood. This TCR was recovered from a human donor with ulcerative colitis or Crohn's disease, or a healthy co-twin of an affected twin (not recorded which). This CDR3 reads CASTPTSGRADEQFF.